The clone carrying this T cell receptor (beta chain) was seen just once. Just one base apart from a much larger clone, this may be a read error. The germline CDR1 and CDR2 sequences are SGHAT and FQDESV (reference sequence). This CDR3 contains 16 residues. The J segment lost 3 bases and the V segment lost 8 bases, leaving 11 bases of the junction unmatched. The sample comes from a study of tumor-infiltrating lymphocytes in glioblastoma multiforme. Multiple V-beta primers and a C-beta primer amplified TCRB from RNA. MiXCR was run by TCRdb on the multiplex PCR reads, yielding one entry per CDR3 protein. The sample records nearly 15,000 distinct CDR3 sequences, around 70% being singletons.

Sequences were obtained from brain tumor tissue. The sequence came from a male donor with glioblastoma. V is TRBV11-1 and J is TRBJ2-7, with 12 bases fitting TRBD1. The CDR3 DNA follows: TGTGCCAGCGGCTCTAAGGGACAGGGGGCAGACTACGAGCAGTACTTC. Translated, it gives CASGSKGQGADYEQYF.